Listed here are 30 T cell receptor beta chains from one sample, sequenced in a study of T cells in Graves' hyperthyroidism and ophthalmopathy. Authors of the study amplified TCR beta CDR3 regions from RNA transcripts. HTBI primers were the set used in a first-round RT-PCR of the TCR CDR3. TCRdb passed the multiplex PCR reads through MiXCR, listing each CDR3 protein once. The sample lists about 740,000 distinct CDR3 sequences; around 15% were seen once. The sequencing input was blood. The source is a woman aged 18 to 35 with Graves' hyperthyroidism.

This clonotype appeared many times. The chain employs TRBV7-2 and TRBJ1-2; unclear D gene. Trimming took off 4 bases at V and 4 bases at J, with 10 bases between the two ends. The CDR3 consists of 13 residues. CDR1 and CDR2 (germline): SGHTA, FQGNSA. The CDR3 loop reads CASSYLGFYGYTF. CDR3 bases: TGTGCCAGCAGCTACCTGGGGTTCTATGGCTACACCTTC.

The chain has TRBV10-2 and TRBJ2-1, with 11 bases aligning to TRBD2. Germline V gives CDR1 WSHSY, CDR2 SAAADI. V lost 8 bases to trimming and J lost 7 bases; unmatched junction nucleotides: 7. The CDR3 consists of 14 residues. The CDR3 nucleotides are TGCGCCAGCGAGCTAGCGGGAGGAGGGAATGAGCAGTTCTTC. This sequence encodes CASELAGGGNEQFF.

This clonotype was counted a few times. This sequence joins TRBV19 and TRBJ2-1; D assignment may be TRBD1 or TRBD2 (5 bases each). V was cut by 8 bases and J by 3 bases, with 11 bases left in between. Per germline, CDR1 LNHDA and CDR2 SQIVND (reference sequence). The CDR3 sequence is 13 residues long. The CDR3 is CASSWDHYNEQFF. CDR3 DNA: TGTGCCAGTTCGTGGGACCACTACAATGAGCAGTTCTTC.

This clonotype was detected ten times or more. The chain couples TRBV11-2 to TRBJ2-7; 9 bases fit TRBD2. This CDR3 contains 17 residues. Germline CDR1 SGHAT, CDR2 FQNNGV. V was pared by 2 bases and J by 2 bases, with 10 bases of the junction left unmatched. CDR3: CASSLFPPGTSTYEQYF. CDR3 nucleotide sequence: TGTGCCAGCAGCTTATTCCCACCTGGGACTAGCACCTACGAGCAGTACTTC.

This clonotype was recorded many times. The chain combines TRBV11-3 with TRBJ2-3, with TRBD2 matching over 7 bases. This CDR3 contains 15 residues. V lost 5 bases to trimming and J lost 2 bases; unmatched junction nucleotides: 7. CDR1 and CDR2 (germline): SGHNT, YENEEA. CDR3 loop: CASSPQAGYTDTQYF. The DNA for the CDR3 is TGTGCCAGCAGCCCCCAAGCGGGGTACACAGATACGCAGTATTTT.

This clonotype was detected only a few times. The J gene is TRBJ1-1, the V gene TRBV29-1; D unresolved. The CDR3 sequence is 13 residues long. Germline values: CDR1 SQVTM, CDR2 ANQGSEA. V lost 6 bases to trimming and J lost 1 base, with 12 bases between them. CDR3 amino acids: CSVVAGPNTEAFF. The CDR3 DNA reads as TGCAGCGTGGTGGCCGGACCGAACACTGAAGCTTTCTTT. Variable domain in full (rest from reference TRBV29-1 and TRBJ1-1): SAVISQKPSRDICQRGTSLTIQCQVDSQVTMMFWYRQQPGQSLTLIATANQGSEATYESGFVIDKFPISRPNLTFSTLTVSNMSPEDSSIYLCSVVAGPNTEAFFGQGTRLTVV.

This clonotype showed up just a few times. V is TRBV4-3 and J is TRBJ2-1; 9 nucleotides agree with TRBD2. Germline V gene lookup returns CDR1 LGHNA and CDR2 YSLEER. V gave up 4 bases and J gave up 8 bases; unmatched junction bases: 9. The CDR3 has 15 amino acids. The CDR3 nucleotides are TGCGCCAGCAGCCTACGAGCGGGAGGAACCTATGAGCAGTTCTTC. Protein: CASSLRAGGTYEQFF.

V usage is TRBV14 and J usage is TRBJ2-5; 14 bases agree with TRBD2. CDR3 length: 19 residues. V was clipped by 1 base and J by 2 bases; unmatched bases: 9. The germline gives CDR1 SGHDN, CDR2 FVKESK. CDR3 bases: TGTGCCAGCAGCCAAGCCCCCCGACTAGCGGGAGGGCATCAAGAGACCCAGTACTTC. It encodes CASSQAPRLAGGHQETQYF.

In its sample, this clonotype was seen many times. The rearrangement uses TRBV28 and TRBJ2-3; D is ambiguous. The V end was cut by 5 bases, the J end by 7 bases, with 16 bases between. There are 14 residues in the CDR3. CDR1 is MDHEN, CDR2 SYDVKM, per germline. CDR3 in DNA: TGTGCCAGCAGTCCTCTGGTCCCCAGCAATACGCAGTATTTT. Protein sequence: CASSPLVPSNTQYF.

This clonotype turned up a few times. The chain carries TRBV27 and TRBJ2-3; weak D call: TRBD2 (5 bases). Deletions cut 2 bases from V and 6 bases from J, with 12 bases between. CDR1 and CDR2 from the germline V gene are MNHEY and SMNVEV (reference sequence). This CDR3 is 14 amino acids long. The CDR3 nucleotides read TGTGCCAGCAGTTTACTCGGGATGGTCGATACGCAGTATTTT. This sequence encodes CASSLLGMVDTQYF.

This clonotype has a count of ten or more. The chain uses TRBV28 and TRBJ1-3; D is unclear. V dropped 5 bases and J dropped 3 bases, with 8 bases sitting between them. Germline CDR1 and CDR2: MDHEN and SYDVKM. The CDR3 runs to 13 residues. The CDR3 sequence is CASSLAGGNTIYF. The CDR3 nucleotides read TGTGCCAGCAGTCTCGCCGGTGGAAACACCATATATTTT.

This clonotype was observed at least ten times. The rearrangement links TRBV20-1 to TRBJ2-5, with 13 bases lining up with TRBD2. The CDR3 length is 15 residues. The ends lost 6 bases at V and 5 bases at J; junction bases unmatched: 9. Germline V lookup: CDR1 DFQATT, CDR2 SNEGSKA (reference sequence). The CDR3, as DNA: TGCAGTGCCCACCCCCCGGGACTAGCGGGGGAGACCCAGTACTTC. Its translation: CSAHPPGLAGETQYF.

Ten or more counts support this clonotype. The rearrangement uses TRBV20-1 and TRBJ2-1; D gene ambiguous. Germline CDR1 DFQATT, CDR2 SNEGSKA (reference sequence). V was shortened by 3 bases and J by 4 bases, with 16 bases between the two germline ends. The CDR3 length is 15 residues. CDR3 nucleotide sequence: TGCAGTGCTAGTTTACGAGAAGAGGCGTACAATGAGCAGTTCTTC. This gives the protein CSASLREEAYNEQFF.

In this sample, this clonotype turned up many times. The chain is built from TRBV7-3 and TRBJ2-3; no firm D call. V was clipped by 4 bases and J by 6 bases, with 11 bases between them. The CDR3 covers 13 residues. CDR1 and CDR2 from the germline V gene are SGHTA and FQGTGA. CDR3 in DNA: TGTGCCAGCAGCTCCCAGACTTCTGATACGCAGTATTTT. Its translation is CASSSQTSDTQYF.

This clonotype was detected many times. This sequence joins TRBV29-1 and TRBJ1-1; no reliable D call. Germline V gene sequence: CDR1 SQVTM, CDR2 ANQGSEA. V was trimmed by 8 bases and J by 0 bases, leaving 16 bases between them. The CDR3 runs to 14 residues. The CDR3 loop is CSFDSGPMNTEAFF. In nucleotides, the CDR3 is TGCAGCTTCGACTCGGGCCCGATGAACACTGAAGCTTTCTTT.

This chain connects TRBV29-1 to TRBJ2-1; either TRBD1 or TRBD2 may fit D (5 bases each). The J call may not be correct, given that the DNA end is closer to TRBJ2-7. The germline CDR1 and CDR2 sequences are SQVTM and ANQGSEA. The CDR3 loop spans 14 amino acids. The DNA of the CDR3 is TGCAGCGTTGAATTGGGGACGGTCTACAATGAGCAGTACTTC. It yields the protein CSVELGTVYNEQYF.

This clonotype was observed at least ten times. The chain recombines TRBV10-3 with TRBJ1-2, with D unresolved. This CDR3 is built from 14 residues. Germline assignment: CDR1 ENHRY and CDR2 SYGVKD. V dropped 3 bases and J dropped 8 bases, with 16 bases sitting between them. CDR3 sequence reads: CAISDNGTPFGYTF. DNA of the CDR3: TGTGCCATCAGTGATAATGGCACCCCTTTCGGCTACACCTTC.

Many counts were recorded for this clonotype. This rearrangement joins TRBV29-1 to TRBJ1-1, with TRBD1 matching 7 bases. J was trimmed by 5 bases and V by 3 bases; bases with no gene match: 6. The CDR3 totals 13 residues. Looked up from germline, CDR1 is SQVTM and CDR2 is ANQGSEA. For the CDR3, the DNA is TGCAGCGTTGACAGGGGGAAGAGGACTGAAGCTTTCTTT. Residues: CSVDRGKRTEAFF.

This clonotype was seen only a few times. A read error may account for a junction end that differs from germline. The chain links TRBV2 to TRBJ2-1; 8 bases align to TRBD2. Germline-derived CDR1 and CDR2 are SNHLY and FYNNEI. The CDR3 covers 15 residues. CDR3 DNA sequence: TGTGCCAGCAGTTTAGCGGGGAGCTCCTACAATGAGCGGTTCTTC. This sequence encodes CASSLAGSSYNERFF.

This clonotype has just a few counts. The gene calls are TRBV6-1 and TRBJ1-5; 9 nucleotides agree with TRBD1. CDR1 and CDR2 from the germline V gene are MNHNS and SASEGT. Trimming removed 0 bases from V and 6 bases from J; junction bases left unmatched: 6. This CDR3 spans 16 amino acids. As DNA, the CDR3 is TGTGCCAGCAGTGAAGCCCCTACAGGGGGCGGTCAGCCCCAGCATTTT. Amino acids: CASSEAPTGGGQPQHF.

This clonotype has at least ten counts. The chain is built from TRBV14 and TRBJ2-3, with D hard to call. Germline CDR1 reads SGHDN; CDR2 reads FVKESK. V was cut by 1 base and J by 0 bases, with 11 bases left in between. CDR3 size: 16 residues. CDR3 loop: CASSQGAQTSTDTQYF. As DNA, the CDR3 is TGTGCCAGCAGCCAAGGCGCACAAACTAGCACAGATACGCAGTATTTT.

The chain carries TRBV6-5 and TRBJ1-6, with D perhaps matching TRBD1 (5 bases). Germline V lookup: CDR1 MNHEY, CDR2 SVGAGI. V lost 0 bases and J lost 8, with 11 bases in between. The CDR3 has 15 residues. The CDR3 loop reads CASSYSRKGDSPLHF. As DNA, the CDR3 is TGTGCCAGCAGTTACTCGAGAAAAGGGGATTCACCCCTCCACTTT.

The chain employs TRBV5-1 and TRBJ2-7, with a weak D call TRBD1 (6 bases). Trimming stripped 2 bases from V and 7 bases from J, with 13 bases between. The CDR3 sequence is 13 residues long. The germline V gene has CDR1 SGHRS and CDR2 YFSETQ. The CDR3 is CASSFDPGQEQYF. CDR3 DNA: TGCGCCAGCAGCTTCGACCCCGGACAGGAGCAGTACTTC.

In this sample, this clonotype turned up a few times. The chain links TRBV9 to TRBJ2-1, with 11 positions matching TRBD2. The CDR3 extends over 21 amino acids. Looked up from germline, CDR1 is SGDLS and CDR2 is YYNGEE. The V and J ends lost 2 bases and 6 bases, in that order; junction bases with no gene match: 22. CDR3 nucleotide sequence: TGTGCCAGCAGCGTGCCTACTGGGGGGACTAGCGGCAACCAGCCCCTCAATGAGCAGTTCTTC. Its protein is CASSVPTGGTSGNQPLNEQFF.

The chain joins TRBV20-1 to TRBJ2-3, with D perhaps matching TRBD2 (7 bases). Germline V lookup: CDR1 DFQATT, CDR2 SNEGSKA (reference sequence). This CDR3 region has 12 residues. Deletions cut 2 bases from V and 5 bases from J, with 8 bases between. CDR3 residues: CSARRGGDTQYF. In DNA, the CDR3 is TGCAGTGCTAGAAGGGGGGGAGATACGCAGTATTTT.

This clonotype was seen many times. This chain uses TRBV7-7 with TRBJ2-5; 7 nucleotides agree with TRBD1. V was pared by 4 bases and J by 4 bases, with 3 bases of the junction left unmatched. Per the germline V gene, CDR1 is SSHAT and CDR2 is FNYEAQ (reference sequence). The CDR3 extends over 13 amino acids. CDR3 nucleotide sequence: TGTGCCAGCAGCTCCGGGACAGCAGAGACCCAGTACTTC. Protein sequence: CASSSGTAETQYF.

The chain has TRBV15 and TRBJ1-1; the D is unclear. This CDR3 has 17 residues. Germline assignment: CDR1 LNHNV and CDR2 YYDKDF (reference sequence). V lost 0 bases, J lost 0 bases, and 14 bases lay in between. The CDR3 loop is CATSRDGEGGLNTEAFF. The DNA for the CDR3 is TGTGCCACCAGCAGAGATGGGGAGGGTGGATTGAACACTGAAGCTTTCTTT.

About this clonotype: One end of the junction is discordant with germline, which a read error may explain. The rearrangement uses TRBV12-3 or TRBV12-4 and TRBJ2-3; 8 nucleotides line up with TRBD1. The CDR3 is 13 residues long. CDR3 loop: CASSNLGTGTRYF. CDR3 coding DNA: TGTGCCAGCAGTAATCTAGGGACAGGAACGCGGTATTTT.

This clonotype was picked up many times. This sequence joins TRBV4-1 and TRBJ2-7, with 9 bases aligning to TRBD1. V was clipped by 1 base and J by 3 bases; unmatched bases: 4. This CDR3 spans 15 amino acids. In germline, CDR1 is MGHRA, CDR2 YSYEKL. CDR3 amino acids: CASSQGRGQGYEQYF. CDR3 nucleotide sequence: TGCGCCAGCAGCCAAGGACGGGGACAGGGCTACGAGCAGTACTTC.

On this clonotype itself: A much bigger clone sits one base away, suggesting this may be a read error. The chain has TRBV6-1 and TRBJ2-2; 8 nucleotides align to TRBD2. Germline CDR1 is MNHNS and CDR2 is SASEGT. V shed 3 bases, J shed 6 bases, and the junction held 9 bases outside the gene matches. This CDR3 region has 16 residues. In DNA, the CDR3 is TGTGCCAGCAGTGATTTTAGCGGGACTTACGCCGGGGAGCTGTTTTTT. Its translation is CASSDFSGTYAGELFF.